This TCR beta chain was recorded in a study of blood T cell repertoires in COVID-19. Whole-study context: Samples of COVID-19 (acute and convalescent) were obtained from the United States, Italy and Spain. Sources were T cells, B-cell-depleted T cells, or PBMCs; the material itself was cDNA or gDNA.

Seattle participants joined during active infection and were tracked over time. V was pared by 2 bases and J by 4 bases, with 13 bases between. The CDR3 extends over 14 amino acids. Germline V lookup: CDR1 SGDLS, CDR2 YYNGEE. This clone was seen a single time. In the study's own analysis: The assay estimated nucleated cells by amplifying reference gene primers. Data came from immunoSEQ multiplex PCR; TCRdb stores just in-frame clones and leaves some out. V, J and clone size derive from that table, while D and trimming were established from the DNA sequence. The sample yields fewer than 250,000 clones, about 93% seen once.

The sample comprised peripheral blood. This receptor was identified in a man aged 25 to 40 with COVID-19, enrolled during active disease. This rearrangement joins TRBV9 to TRBJ2-7; D may be TRBD2 (7 bases). This CDR3 reads CASSVGGGEYEQYF. Written as DNA, the CDR3 is TGTGCCAGCAGCGTGGGAGGGGGGGAGTACGAGCAGTACTTC.